Listed below are T cell receptor beta chains from one sample, sequenced in a study of CD8 T cells in Susac syndrome. TCRdb used MiXCR to reprocess the immunoSEQ multiplex PCR reads, holding one entry per CDR3 protein. Found here are approximately 190,000 distinct CDR3 sequences, 90% to 95% of them singletons; the top ten hold 0.085% to 0.095%. The sequenced sample consisted of CD4+ T cells from PBMCs. The receptor source for this set is a human donor with multiple sclerosis. CDR3s include the opening cysteine and the closing phenylalanine or tryptophan. A D gene is named only where the DNA matches it firmly. Clone size is stated in some rows and not others, as once, few, many or a class when expanded.

CDR3 protein	CDR3 DNA	clone size	V gene	J gene	D gene
CASSLDSGPFYEQYF	TGTGCCAGCAGCTTAGACAGCGGGCCCTTCTACGAGCAGTACTTC	once	TRBV7-2	TRBJ2-7	.
CASSRDSSNEQFF	TGCGCCAGCAGCCGGGACAGTTCAAATGAGCAGTTCTTC	.	TRBV5-1	TRBJ2-1	TRBD1
CASTVGNTEAFF	TGTGCCAGCACCGTTGGAAACACTGAAGCTTTCTTT	.	TRBV11-2	TRBJ1-1	.
CASSFVGTDTQYF	TGTGCCAGCAGCTTCGTAGGGACAGATACGCAGTATTTT	.	TRBV7-9	TRBJ2-3	.
CAWNGDSASYNSPLHF	TGTGCCTGGAACGGGGACAGCGCATCCTATAATTCACCCCTCCACTTT	.	TRBV30	TRBJ1-6	TRBD1
CSAAGTQETQYF	TGCAGTGCTGCTGGGACCCAAGAGACCCAGTACTTC	once	TRBV20-1	TRBJ2-5	.
CASSFTLAGATDTQYF	TGTGCCAGCAGCTTCACACTAGCGGGGGCCACAGATACGCAGTATTTT	.	TRBV5-4	TRBJ2-3	TRBD2
CSVRAGANVLTF	TGCAGCGTTCGGGCGGGGGCCAACGTCCTGACTTTC	.	TRBV29-1	TRBJ2-6	.
CASRYRRGEQYF	TGTGCCAGCAGATACCGTAGGGGCGAGCAGTACTTC	once	TRBV12-3/TRBV12-4	TRBJ2-7	.
CASSRGQGGSSNQPQHF	TGTGCCAGCAGCCGGGGACAGGGAGGGAGCTCGAATCAGCCCCAGCATTTT	.	TRBV7-9	TRBJ1-5	TRBD1
CASNGERGDTDTQYF	TGTGCCAGCAATGGGGAGCGGGGGGACACAGATACGCAGTATTTT	.	TRBV7-9	TRBJ2-3	TRBD2
CASSIRIQGAEQYF	TGTGCCAGCTCAATTAGGATACAGGGGGCCGAGCAGTACTTC	.	TRBV27	TRBJ2-7	TRBD1
CATSIRTGAYGYTF	TGTGCCACCAGCATCCGGACAGGGGCCTATGGCTACACCTTC	.	TRBV15	TRBJ1-2	TRBD1
CASSLAVGRSTYEQYF	TGTGCCAGCAGCTTAGCTGTGGGCAGGAGCACCTACGAGCAGTACTTC	.	TRBV7-2	TRBJ2-7	.
CASSQRSQKLSYEQYF	TGTGCCAGCAGCCAACGAAGTCAAAAATTGTCCTACGAGCAGTACTTC	.	TRBV3-1	TRBJ2-7	.
CASSPLMGGDTEAFF	TGTGCCAGCAGTCCCCTTATGGGGGGAGACACTGAAGCTTTCTTT	.	TRBV27	TRBJ1-1	.
CASSLGRRETQYF	TGCGCCAGCAGCTTGGGTCGTAGGGAGACCCAGTACTTC	.	TRBV5-1	TRBJ2-5	.
CASLRLSINNEQFF	TGTGCCAGCCTTCGTCTCAGCATTAACAATGAGCAGTTCTTC	.	TRBV12-3/TRBV12-4	TRBJ2-1	.
CASSPAGESYEQYF	TGTGCCAGCTCACCGGCCGGCGAGTCCTACGAGCAGTACTTC	.	TRBV18	TRBJ2-7	.
CSARDQRGVGDTQYF	TGCAGTGCTAGAGATCAGCGGGGGGTGGGAGATACGCAGTATTTT	.	TRBV20-1	TRBJ2-3	TRBD2
CASSQDSELASGYTF	TGTGCCAGCAGCCAAGATTCCGAATTAGCGTCTGGCTACACCTTC	.	TRBV14	TRBJ1-2	.
CSVVTSGQETQYF	TGCAGCGTCGTGACTAGCGGACAAGAGACCCAGTACTTC	.	TRBV29-1	TRBJ2-5	TRBD2
CASSQGQGPDSPLHF	TGTGCCAGCAGCCAAGGACAGGGGCCCGATTCACCCCTCCACTTT	.	TRBV3-1	TRBJ1-6	TRBD1
CASSLRLAYNEQFF	TGCGCCAGCAGCCTCCGACTAGCCTACAATGAGCAGTTCTTC	.	TRBV4-1	TRBJ2-1	.
CASSYAAGWPSNQPQHF	TGTGCCAGCAGTTACGCGGCGGGTTGGCCGAGCAATCAGCCCCAGCATTTT	.	TRBV6-2/TRBV6-3	TRBJ1-5	.
CASTSPRDSYF	TGTGCCAGCACCTCCCCCCGGGACAGCTACTTC	.	TRBV2	TRBJ2-7	TRBD1
CASSLEQPNTEAFF	TGCGCCAGCAGCTTGGAACAGCCGAACACTGAAGCTTTCTTT	once	TRBV5-1	TRBJ1-1	.
CASSQAPGSGRFYEQYF	TGTGCCAGCAGCCAGGCCCCGGGGAGCGGGAGATTCTACGAGCAGTACTTC	.	TRBV3-1	TRBJ2-7	TRBD2
CASSRSSGRTPGEQYF	TGTGCCAGCAGCCGCTCCTCGGGACGGACCCCGGGTGAGCAGTACTTC	.	TRBV11-2	TRBJ2-7	.
CASSHNYEQYF	TGCGCCAGCAGCCATAACTACGAGCAGTACTTC	.	TRBV4-1	TRBJ2-7	.
CSANRGPGHTEAFF	TGCAGCGCGAACAGGGGGCCCGGCCACACTGAAGCTTTTTTT	.	TRBV29-1	TRBJ1-1	TRBD1
CASSLTGDYGYTF	TGTGCCAGCAGCTTGACAGGGGACTATGGCTACACCTTC	.	TRBV7-3	TRBJ1-2	TRBD1
CAWTPAASGKNEQYF	TGTGCCTGGACCCCCGCGGCTAGCGGGAAGAACGAGCAGTACTTC	.	TRBV30	TRBJ2-7	TRBD2
CSWGRGGSYEQYF	TGCAGTTGGGGAAGGGGAGGCTCCTACGAGCAGTACTTC	.	TRBV20-1	TRBJ2-7	.
CSARVAGDYSYEQYF	TGCAGTGCTAGAGTGGCGGGGGACTACTCCTACGAGCAGTACTTC	.	TRBV20-1	TRBJ2-7	TRBD2
CSVIELTYEQYF	TGCAGCGTTATTGAGCTGACCTACGAGCAGTACTTC	.	TRBV29-1	TRBJ2-7	.
CAWTGGSEQYF	TGTGCCTGGACGGGGGGATCCGAGCAGTACTTC	.	TRBV30	TRBJ2-7	TRBD2
CASSVGIGSGGTFSYNEQFF	TGTGCCAGCAGCGTAGGGATCGGGAGCGGGGGGACTTTCTCCTACAATGAGCAGTTCTTC	.	TRBV9	TRBJ2-1	TRBD2
CSAAKRESHNEQFF	TGCAGTGCTGCGAAGCGGGAGTCCCACAATGAGCAGTTCTTC	.	TRBV20-1	TRBJ2-1	TRBD2
CASSLWGRAGGEAFF	TGTGCCAGCAGCTTATGGGGCAGGGCTGGTGGTGAAGCTTTCTTT	.	TRBV7-9	TRBJ1-1	.
CASSPTSEHNEQFF	TGTGCCAGCAGTCCGACTAGCGAACACAATGAGCAGTTCTTC	once	TRBV5-4	TRBJ2-1	TRBD2
CASSLWSSNEQYF	TGTGCCAGCAGCTTATGGTCTAGCAACGAGCAGTACTTC	.	TRBV11-2	TRBJ2-7	.
CASRRENTEAFF	TGCGCCAGCAGAAGAGAGAACACTGAAGCTTTCTTT	.	TRBV5-1	TRBJ1-1	.
CASSSRRGGTNQPQHF	TGTGCCAGCAGTTCCCGTCGGGGGGGGACCAATCAGCCCCAGCATTTT	.	TRBV12-3/TRBV12-4	TRBJ1-5	.
CSAPNLGPSSYEQYF	TGCAGTGCTCCGAACCTAGGACCTTCCTCCTACGAGCAGTACTTC	.	TRBV20-1	TRBJ2-7	.
CASSQVGEQFF	TGTGCCAGCAGCCAAGTCGGTGAGCAGTTCTTC	.	TRBV14	TRBJ2-1	.
CSVRGGQETQYF	TGCAGTGTCAGGGGCGGACAAGAGACCCAGTACTTC	.	TRBV20-1	TRBJ2-5	.
CASSRGLAEQYF	TGTGCCAGCAGCCGGGGACTAGCCGAGCAGTACTTC	.	TRBV3-1	TRBJ2-7	TRBD2
CSAREGLETQYF	TGCAGTGCTAGAGAGGGTCTGGAGACCCAGTACTTC	.	TRBV20-1	TRBJ2-5	.
CSAHIPGTGRVYEQYF	TGCAGTGCTCACATACCTGGGACAGGGAGGGTCTACGAGCAGTACTTC	.	TRBV20-1	TRBJ2-7	TRBD1
CAWSNSGNPNYGYTF	TGTGCCTGGAGCAACTCGGGGAACCCTAACTATGGCTACACCTTC	.	TRBV30	TRBJ1-2	.
CASSFSQGAEAFF	TGTGCCAGCAGTTTTTCACAGGGGGCTGAAGCTTTCTTT	.	TRBV12-3/TRBV12-4	TRBJ1-1	TRBD1
CASSQPLQGLETQYF	TGTGCCAGCAGCCAACCGCTACAGGGTTTGGAGACCCAGTACTTC	.	TRBV3-1	TRBJ2-5	.
CASSEFRNEKLFF	TGTGCCAGCAGTGAATTTCGAAATGAAAAACTGTTTTTT	.	TRBV6-5	TRBJ1-4	.
CASSRMTDYGYTF	TGTGCCAGCAGCCGAATGACAGACTATGGCTACACCTTC	.	TRBV9	TRBJ1-2	.
CASSLGDRTYEQYF	TGTGCCAGCAGTTTGGGAGACAGGACCTACGAGCAGTACTTC	few	TRBV27	TRBJ2-7	.
CASSGGRQETQYF	TGTGCCAGCAGCGGCGGACGACAAGAGACCCAGTACTTC	.	TRBV7-3	TRBJ2-5	.
CASSFPTYEQYF	TGTGCCAGCAGTTTCCCTACCTACGAGCAGTACTTC	.	TRBV6-6	TRBJ2-7	.
CASTPPGPFYEQYF	TGTGCCAGCACCCCCCCGGGTCCCTTCTACGAGCAGTACTTC	.	TRBV12-3/TRBV12-4	TRBJ2-7	.